This TCR beta chain is drawn from a study of shared clonotypes between healthy human individuals (TCRdb year 2020). About the study as a whole: The cohort included a few men and a couple of women between 18 and 49 years of age. Leukapheresis yielded between about 0.85 and 10 billion PBMCs per donor. To estimate repertoire size and how much clonotypes are shared between individuals, the study performed deep sequencing of blood TCR repertoires from a handful of healthy adults. Libraries were prepared and TCR repertoires were sequenced by different laboratories using diverse techniques, in order to increase sequencing depth and limit assay-specific biases.

Overall study results and their limits: Sampling was limited to blood, and TCR repertoires in tissue likely differ from TCR repertoires in blood. Because the study included only a small number of donors, the genetic and exposure-history diversity represented was limited. Pairwise subsampling indicated that sequencing depth was expected to affect the degree of clonotype sharing among donors.

Comments on this clone: Its antigen remains undetermined. Base qualities are missing; no much larger clone stands one base away.

Healthy HIV-negative adults with no recently reported acute infections or vaccinations were included as donors. Every donor was a Caucasian adult living in Nashville, Tennessee, USA. For unsorted samples, roughly 91 million PBMCs were counted, and genomic DNA was extracted using the QIAamp DNA Blood Mini kit. Blood was collected by leukapheresis, and PBMCs were isolated by Ficoll-Histopaque density gradient centrifugation and then cryopreserved in liquid nitrogen vapor phase. Taken from cysteine to phenylalanine, the CDR3 has 14 residues. The entry retains the CDR3 DNA only, 42 bases that are in frame from base 1. According to the germline V gene (reference sequence), CDR1 reads GTSNPN and CDR2 reads SVGIG. V loses 3 bases, J loses 6 bases, and the germline ends lie 17 bases apart. Using the deep immunoSEQ assay, TCR CDR3 regions were amplified from genomic DNA by multiplex PCR. Extracted genomic DNA from each cell subset was spread evenly across all wells of several immunoSEQ 96-well plates, with each plate serving as a replicate. For unsorted PBMC, each replicate PCR was loaded with about 300 ng genomic DNA, equivalent to tens of thousands of T cell genomes. Genomic DNA from unsorted PBMC was sequenced over ten immunoSEQ deep assay plates. Purified libraries were measured with a Qubit 3.0 fluorometer, size-checked on a Bioanalyzer 2100, and measured again with the KAPA Library Quantification kit. Every immunoSEQ 96-well plate was sequenced on a dedicated single-read 150-cycle Illumina NextSeq 550 flow cell. Turning to the authors' computational methods: The immunoSEQ output contained only junctional sequences without quality scores, so filtering could not match that applied to full-length reads. To assign V/J genes and CDR3, sequences were annotated against IMGT germline references using PyIR, a Python wrapper for IgBLAST v1.9. Any read was removed if the V/J assignment was weak (E-value above 1e-6), the CDR3 was missing, or the read contained stop codons, out-of-frame junctions, or ambiguous translated residues. V3J clonotypes were defined as sequences sharing the same inferred V gene, J gene, and CDR3 amino acid sequence. Percentage overlap between repertoires was calculated by dividing the number of shared unique clonotypes by the size of the smaller repertoire. Repertoire richness was assessed with RTK rarefaction, the Chao1 estimator, and Recon v2.1 estimates of unobserved clonotypes. In TCRdb, the immuneACCESS table is reduced to in-frame sequences with V and J assigned. These tables do not hold every clone; where another copy was compared, an unresolved V gene accounts for under half, and the others remain unexplained. The V and J calls and the clone size are those of that table, but D and trimming were determined from the DNA. Recorded for this sample are around 500,000 clones; about 82% of them occurred a single time. The ten most abundant clones make up 10% to 15% of the sample.

The rearrangement joined TRBV30 to TRBJ1-1, and possibly TRBD1, on 5 matching bases. The source of this sequence is a woman aged 40 to 50 in good health. Some clones in this sample may be carry-over from other donors' samples. The specimen was PBMCs. The DNA sequence follows: TGTGCCTGGAGGCTGAGTGGGGGTGAAGCTGAAGCTTTCTTT. Its amino acids are CAWRLSGGEAEAFF. The reference TRBV30 and TRBJ1-1 proteins fill in what lies around the CDR3, so the full variable domain reads SQTIHQWPATLVQPVGSPLSLECTVEGTSNPNLYWYRQAAGRGLQLLFYSVGIGQISSEVPQNLSASRPQDRQFILSSKKLLLSDSGFYLCAWRLSGGEAEAFFGQGTRLTVV.